The sequence of this T cell receptor (beta chain) was determined in a study of T-cell memory formation after mild COVID-19. General observations from the study: Later expanders leaned CD4+, whereas day 15 to 85 contracting clones were balanced CD4/CD8. Of the contracting clones, CD4+ ones lay mainly in CM and EM, and CD8+ ones in EMRA.

The table lists this clonotype with many counts. The antigen remains undetermined. It was 5'RACE with constant-segment primers that produced the TCR alpha and TCR beta cDNA libraries, which carried sample barcodes and UMIs. TCRdb independently ran MiXCR on the 5' RACE reads; one entry per CDR3 protein. The table includes about 38,000 distinct CDR3 sequences, more than 9.5% detected once. Germline V gives CDR1 SGHRS, CDR2 YFSETQ. The CDR3 contains 18 residues. V lost 1 base to trimming and J lost 2 bases; unmatched junction nucleotides: 10. The origin of this receptor is a man between 18 and 35 years old who had mild COVID-19 (a few samples of this study predate the infection). Cell type and time point are not known. Sequenced material: PBMCs or a T cell subset sorted from them (not recorded which). The chain joins TRBV5-1 to TRBJ2-5; 11 nucleotides line up with TRBD2. The CDR3 nucleotides are TGCGCCAGCAGCTTGCTCCCTAGCGGGGGGCCTATACAAGAGACCCAGTACTTC. Encoded protein: CASSLLPSGGPIQETQYF.